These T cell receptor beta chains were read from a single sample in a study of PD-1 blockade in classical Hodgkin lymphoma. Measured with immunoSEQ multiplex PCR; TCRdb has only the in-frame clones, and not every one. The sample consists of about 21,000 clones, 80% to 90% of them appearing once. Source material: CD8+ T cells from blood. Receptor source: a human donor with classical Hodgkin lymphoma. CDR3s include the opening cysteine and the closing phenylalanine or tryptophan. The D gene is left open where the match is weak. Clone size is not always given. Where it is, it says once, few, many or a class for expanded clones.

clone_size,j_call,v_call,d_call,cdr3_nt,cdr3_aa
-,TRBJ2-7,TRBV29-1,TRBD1,TGCAGCGTTGACCGACAGGGCGAGAGCTACGAGCAGTACTTC,CSVDRQGESYEQYF
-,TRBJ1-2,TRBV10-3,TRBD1,TGTGCCATCAGCCCCTCGGCGACAGGGACTTATAACTATGGCTACACCTTC,CAISPSATGTYNYGYTF
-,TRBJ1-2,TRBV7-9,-,TGTGCCAGCAGCCACGATACTTTAAGTGGCTACACCTTC,CASSHDTLSGYTF
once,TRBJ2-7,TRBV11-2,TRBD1,TGTGCCAGCAGCTACGGACAGGGTGAGCAGTACTTC,CASSYGQGEQYF
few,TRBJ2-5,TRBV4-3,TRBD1,TGCGCCAGCAGCCAAGCGGGACAGGCGTTAGAGACCCAGTACTTC,CASSQAGQALETQYF
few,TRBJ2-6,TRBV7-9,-,TGTGCCAGCAGCCCCCCTGGACTGCGTAGCTCTGGGGCCAACGTCCTGACTTTC,CASSPPGLRSSGANVLTF
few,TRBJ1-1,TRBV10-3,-,TGTGCCATCCGGAAGGAGGGGACTGAAGCTTTCTTT,CAIRKEGTEAFF
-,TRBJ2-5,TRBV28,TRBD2,TGTGCCAGTCACCCGGGAGGGTACCAAGAGACCCAGTACTTC,CASHPGGYQETQYF
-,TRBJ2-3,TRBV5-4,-,TGTGCCAGCAGCCCGGATCTCCGGGACCCCGACTGGGAAGATACGCAGTATTTT,CASSPDLRDPDWEDTQYF
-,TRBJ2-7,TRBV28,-,TGTGCCAGCAGTCCCTACCGTAACGAGCAGTACTTC,CASSPYRNEQYF
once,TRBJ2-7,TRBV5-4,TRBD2,TGTGCCAGCAGCTTTGGCAGGCGCGGGAGTCCACCCTACGAGCAGTACTTC,CASSFGRRGSPPYEQYF
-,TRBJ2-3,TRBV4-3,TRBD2,TGCGCCAGCAGCCAAGGGCTAGCGGGAGGTGCTCTTACGCAGTATTTT,CASSQGLAGGALTQYF
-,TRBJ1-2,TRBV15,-,TGTGCCACCAGCCCCCGGGGGCGGTCCTATGGCTACACCTTC,CATSPRGRSYGYTF
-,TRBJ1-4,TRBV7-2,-,TGTGCCAGCAGCCCTATTCTGGGGGATAATGAAAAACTGTTTTTT,CASSPILGDNEKLFF
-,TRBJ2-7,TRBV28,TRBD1,TGTGCCAGCACTACTAACTCGGACAGGGGCTTCTACGAGCAGTACTTC,CASTTNSDRGFYEQYF
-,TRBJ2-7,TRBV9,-,TGTGCCAGCAGCTCGGAGGACCCTGAGGGAGACGAGCAGTACTTC,CASSSEDPEGDEQYF
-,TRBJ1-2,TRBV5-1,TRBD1,TGCGCCAGCTGCCCCGACAGGGAATATGGCTACACCTTC,CASCPDREYGYTF
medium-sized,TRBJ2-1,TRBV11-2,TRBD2,TGTGCCAGCAGCCTTGGACTAGCGCGGAATGAGCAGTTCTTC,CASSLGLARNEQFF
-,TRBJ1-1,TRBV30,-,TGTGCCTGGAGTCCTGATCCGAGTGAAGCTTTCTTT,CAWSPDPSEAFF
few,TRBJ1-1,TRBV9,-,TGTGCCAGCAGCGAGGGGGGTCGGTCGGATGAAGCTTTCTTT,CASSEGGRSDEAFF
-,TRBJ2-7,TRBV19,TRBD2,TGTGCCAGTAGTGCGGGACTAGCGGACTTCGAGCAGTACTTC,CASSAGLADFEQYF
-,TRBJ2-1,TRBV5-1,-,TGCGCCAGCAGCCCCGGACCTGAGAGCTTGGGGATACTTTACAATGAGCAGTTCTTC,CASSPGPESLGILYNEQFF
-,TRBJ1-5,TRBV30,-,TGTGCCTGGAGCCGGGATAGCAATCAGCCCCAGCATTTT,CAWSRDSNQPQHF
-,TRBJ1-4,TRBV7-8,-,TGTGCCAGCAGCACCCACCTCAGCGTCGGCTATGAAAAACTGTTTTTT,CASSTHLSVGYEKLFF
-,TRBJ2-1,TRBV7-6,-,TGTGCCAGCAGCTTAGGGGGCGGGAATGAGCAGTTCTTC,CASSLGGGNEQFF
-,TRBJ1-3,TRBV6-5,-,TGTGCCAGCAGTTCGAGGGCTTCCAGCTCTGGAAACACCATATATTTT,CASSSRASSSGNTIYF
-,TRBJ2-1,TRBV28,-,TGTGCCAGCAGTTTTTTAGGGACCGTCTACAATGAGCAGTTCTTC,CASSFLGTVYNEQFF
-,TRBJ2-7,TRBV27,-,TGTGCCAGCAGTTTCGAGGAGGGCGGTGAGCAGTACTTC,CASSFEEGGEQYF
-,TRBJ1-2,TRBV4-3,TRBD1,TGCGCCAGCAGCCAGGGACAGGGCGCAAACTATGGCTACACCTTC,CASSQGQGANYGYTF
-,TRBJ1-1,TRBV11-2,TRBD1,TGTGCCAGCAGCAATAGACAGGGGGTGAACACTGAAGCTTTCTTT,CASSNRQGVNTEAFF
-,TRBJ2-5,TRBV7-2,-,TGTGCCAGCAGCTTAGATAGCCTCCAAGAGACCCAGTACTTC,CASSLDSLQETQYF
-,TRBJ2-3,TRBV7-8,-,TGTGCCAGCAGCTTGGAGACTCCTAGCACAGATACGCAGTATTTT,CASSLETPSTDTQYF
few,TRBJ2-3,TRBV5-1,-,TGCGCCAGCAGCTTGTACCAGCCAAGCACAGATACGCAGTATTTT,CASSLYQPSTDTQYF
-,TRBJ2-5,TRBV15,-,TGTGCCACCAGCAGAGGGGGGGCAGGCGTATTGGAAGAGACCCAGTACTTC,CATSRGGAGVLEETQYF
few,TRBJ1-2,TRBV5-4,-,TGTGCCAGCAGTGGCGACGGTCGCTATGGCTACACCTTC,CASSGDGRYGYTF
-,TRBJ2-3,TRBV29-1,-,TGCAGCGTTGAGGGGGGAACAGATACGCAGTATTTT,CSVEGGTDTQYF
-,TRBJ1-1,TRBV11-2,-,TGTGCCAGCGCCTTTCCGACCTCGAACACTGAAGCTTTCTTT,CASAFPTSNTEAFF
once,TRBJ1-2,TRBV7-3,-,TGTGCCAGCAGCCCCGGGACATCCTATGGCTACACCTTC,CASSPGTSYGYTF
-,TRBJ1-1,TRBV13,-,-,CASSLFGPGRRETEAFF
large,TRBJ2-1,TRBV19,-,TGTGCCAGCGAGGGGGGTGAGCAGTTCTTC,CASEGGEQFF
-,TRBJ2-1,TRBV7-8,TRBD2,TGTGCCAGCAGCTCCCGGGACTACACCCTTGACGGTGAGCAGTTCTTC,CASSSRDYTLDGEQFF
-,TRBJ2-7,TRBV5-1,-,TGCGCCAGCAGCCATGGACCTATTGACTACGAGCAGTACTTC,CASSHGPIDYEQYF